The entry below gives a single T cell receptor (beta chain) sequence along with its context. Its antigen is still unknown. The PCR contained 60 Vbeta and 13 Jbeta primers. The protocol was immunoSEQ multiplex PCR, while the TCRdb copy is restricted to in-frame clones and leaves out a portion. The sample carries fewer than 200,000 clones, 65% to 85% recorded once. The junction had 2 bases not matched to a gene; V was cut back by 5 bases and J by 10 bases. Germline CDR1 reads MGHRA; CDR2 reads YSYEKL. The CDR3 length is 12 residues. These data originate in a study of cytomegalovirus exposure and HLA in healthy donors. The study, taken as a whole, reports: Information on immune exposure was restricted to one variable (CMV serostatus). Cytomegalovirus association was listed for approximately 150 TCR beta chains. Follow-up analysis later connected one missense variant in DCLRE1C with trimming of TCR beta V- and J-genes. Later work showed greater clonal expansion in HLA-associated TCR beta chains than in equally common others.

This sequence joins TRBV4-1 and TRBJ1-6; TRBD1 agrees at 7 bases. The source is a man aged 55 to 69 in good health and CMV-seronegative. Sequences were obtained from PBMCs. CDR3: CASSRDRSPLHF. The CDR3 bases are TGCGCCAGCAGCAGGGACAGATCACCCCTCCACTTT.